This paragraph reports one T cell receptor beta chain. This entry comes from a study of shared clonotypes between healthy human individuals. Across the whole study: Three plates were used per donor for CD4 naive, three for CD4 memory, two for CD8 naive and one for CD8 memory.

Data came from immunoSEQ multiplex PCR; TCRdb stores just in-frame clones and leaves some out. The sample consists of 700,000 to 950,000 clones, about 97% of them appearing once. Looked up from germline, CDR1 is SQVTM and CDR2 is ANQGSEA. This CDR3 region has 13 residues. V lost 8 bases to trimming and J lost 2 bases; unmatched junction nucleotides: 6. Naivety among CD8 cells was defined by CD45RO negativity and positive CCR7 selection, thereby excluding terminally differentiated effector memory CD45RA+ cells. Sequences were obtained from naive CD8+ T cells sorted from blood. The clonotype comes from a young man in good health. The V gene is TRBV29-1, the J gene TRBJ2-3, with 8 positions matching TRBD1. CDR3 amino acids: CSHGQGNTDTQYF. CDR3 nucleotide sequence: TGCAGCCACGGACAGGGTAACACAGATACGCAGTATTTT.